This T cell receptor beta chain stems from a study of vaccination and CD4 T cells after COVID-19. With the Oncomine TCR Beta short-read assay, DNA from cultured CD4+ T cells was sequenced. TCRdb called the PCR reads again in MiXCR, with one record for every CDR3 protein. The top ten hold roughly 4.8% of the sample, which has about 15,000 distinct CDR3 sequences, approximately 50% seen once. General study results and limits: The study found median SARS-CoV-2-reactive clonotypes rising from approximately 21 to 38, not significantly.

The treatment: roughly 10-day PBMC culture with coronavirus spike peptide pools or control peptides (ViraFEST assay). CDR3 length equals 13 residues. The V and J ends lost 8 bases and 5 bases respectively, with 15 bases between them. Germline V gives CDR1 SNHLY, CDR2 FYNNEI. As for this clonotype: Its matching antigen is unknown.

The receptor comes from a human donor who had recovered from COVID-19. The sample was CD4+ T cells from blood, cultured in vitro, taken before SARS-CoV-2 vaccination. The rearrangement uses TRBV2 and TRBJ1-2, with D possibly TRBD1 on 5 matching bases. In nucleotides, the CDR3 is TGTGCCAGCTACCGGGACGGATCATATGGCTACACCTTC. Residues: CASYRDGSYGYTF.